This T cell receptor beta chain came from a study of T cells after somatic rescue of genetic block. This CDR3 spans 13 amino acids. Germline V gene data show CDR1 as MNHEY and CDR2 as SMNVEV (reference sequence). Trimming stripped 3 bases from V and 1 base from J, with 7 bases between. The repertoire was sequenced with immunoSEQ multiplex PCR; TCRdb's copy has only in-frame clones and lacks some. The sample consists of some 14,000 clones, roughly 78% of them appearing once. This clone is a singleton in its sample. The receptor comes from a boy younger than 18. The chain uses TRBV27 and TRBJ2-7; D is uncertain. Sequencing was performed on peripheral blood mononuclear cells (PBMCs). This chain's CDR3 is CASSLWGSYEQYF. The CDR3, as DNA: TGTGCCAGCAGTTTGTGGGGATCCTACGAGCAGTACTTC.